The rows below give T cell receptor beta chains drawn from one sample of a study of blood T cell repertoires in COVID-19. Generated by immunoSEQ multiplex PCR, the TCRdb table keeps only in-frame clones and is missing some. The table shows hundreds of thousands of clones, with roughly 85% occurring only once. Specimen: peripheral blood. The receptors shown here come from a woman aged 18-35 years who had recovered from COVID-19. CDR3s include the opening cysteine and the closing phenylalanine or tryptophan. D genes are given only for firm matches. Size tells how often a clone was seen (once, few, many) or the class of an expanded clone, and some rows leave it out.

TRBV4-3 | once | TRBD2 | CASSQDLGGSIYEQYF
TRBV10-2 | - | - | CASAGRSSYNSPLHF
TRBV7-6 | - | TRBD2 | CASSSLAGARETQYF
TRBV13 | once | - | CASSLGSSGLQAETQYF
TRBV9 | - | TRBD2 | CASSVGKVAGGSYEQYF
TRBV27 | - | - | CASSLGGYSYEQYF
TRBV27 | - | - | CASSLSKTEPSKEAFF
TRBV5-1 | - | TRBD1 | CASSSDRATGNTIYF
TRBV11-2 | - | - | CASSLVVGYTGELFF
TRBV19 | - | - | CASSISSGNTIYF
TRBV6-4 | - | - | CASSLPGSTDTQYF
TRBV25-1 | - | - | CASTGHTGELFF